This is a list of T cell receptor beta chains from one sample in a study of CD4 and CD8 cells across lung adenocarcinoma regions. TCRdb reprocessed the PCR reads with MiXCR, giving one entry per CDR3 protein. The sample contains 3,000 to 4,000 distinct CDR3 sequences, roughly two thirds of which appear only once. Input material: CD8+ T cells from the margin of a lung tumor. All receptors derive from a female donor with lung adenocarcinoma. The CD4 and CD8 labels of this study may be unreliable. The CDR3 runs from the conserved cysteine through the conserved F or W. D genes are given only for firm matches. A clone size is listed for some rows: how often the clone was seen (once, few, many), or a class if it is expanded.

>TRBD2|TRBJ2-5|TRBV6-5|-
CASSSRTSGGGETQYF
TGTGCCAGCAGTTCTCGGACTAGCGGGGGTGGAGAGACCCAGTACTTC
>TRBD1|TRBJ2-3|TRBV24-1|-
CATSDPRQGALPDTQYF
TGTGCCACCAGTGATCCGAGACAGGGGGCATTGCCAGATACGCAGTATTTT
>-|TRBJ2-1|TRBV11-3|-
CASSPQLGNEQFF
TGTGCCAGCAGCCCCCAACTAGGGAATGAGCAGTTCTTC
>-|TRBJ2-1|TRBV6-5|-
CASSYRSGVSPLHNEQFF
TGTGCCAGCAGTTACCGGAGTGGGGTCAGCCCTCTACACAATGAGCAGTTCTTC
>TRBD2|TRBJ2-5|TRBV6-5|-
CASSYLGLAGGRETQYF
TGTGCCAGCAGTTACCTAGGGCTAGCGGGAGGTCGGGAGACCCAGTACTTC
>-|TRBJ2-2|TRBV6-1|-
CASDRTRTNTGELFF
TGTGCCAGCGATAGGACACGGACGAACACCGGGGAGCTGTTTTTT
>TRBD1|TRBJ1-1|TRBV10-1|large
CASSESSGGTEAFF
TGCGCCAGCAGTGAGTCTTCAGGGGGCACTGAAGCTTTCTTT
>TRBD2|TRBJ2-1|TRBV6-1|few
CASRSGRAYNEQFF
TGTGCCAGCAGAAGCGGGAGGGCCTACAATGAGCAGTTCTTC
>TRBD1|TRBJ2-7|TRBV7-2|-
CASSLSGTGPAEQYF
TGTGCCAGCAGCTTGTCCGGGACAGGGCCGGCCGAGCAGTACTTC
>TRBD1|TRBJ2-7|TRBV6-1|-
CASSRQGGVYEQYF
TGTGCCAGCAGTAGACAGGGGGGGGTCTACGAGCAGTACTTC
>TRBD1|TRBJ1-6|TRBV6-1|-
CASSEAGTGSSNSPLHF
TGTGCCAGCAGTGAAGCGGGGACAGGGTCCTCTAATTCACCCCTCCACTTT
>-|TRBJ2-1|TRBV7-2|-
CASSSPRWGNEQFF
TGTGCCAGCAGCTCCCCCCGGTGGGGCAATGAGCAGTTCTTC
>-|TRBJ1-1|TRBV6-5|-
CASSILTGREAFF
TGTGCCAGCAGTATACTGACAGGCCGTGAAGCTTTCTTT
>-|TRBJ2-1|TRBV10-3|few
CALDGGYSYNEQFF
TGTGCCCTCGACGGGGGCTACTCCTACAATGAGCAGTTCTTC
>TRBD2|TRBJ2-3|TRBV6-1|-
CASSRAGGIDTQYF
TGTGCCAGCTCTCGAGCGGGGGGCATAGATACGCAGTATTTT
>TRBD1|TRBJ2-1|TRBV7-2|-
CASSNDRGRTYNEQFF
TGTGCCAGCAGCAACGACAGGGGGCGTACTTACAATGAGCAGTTCTTC
>-|TRBJ1-2|TRBV6-5|few
CASSYRGENGYTF
TGTGCCAGCAGTTACCGCGGGGAAAATGGCTACACCTTC
>-|TRBJ2-7|TRBV12-3/TRBV12-4|-
CASSFYGAPSDEQYF
TGTGCCAGCAGTTTTTATGGAGCCCCCAGCGACGAGCAGTACTTC
>TRBD2|TRBJ2-5|TRBV6-4|-
CASGASAGGDSETQYF
TGTGCCAGCGGGGCTAGCGCGGGAGGGGACTCGGAGACCCAGTACTTT
>TRBD2|TRBJ2-3|TRBV6-4|-
CASSETSGGTDTQYF
TGTGCCAGCAGTGAGACTAGCGGGGGCACAGATACGCAGTATTTT
>TRBD1|TRBJ1-2|TRBV6-1|-
CASSEYKQGNYGYTF
TGTGCCAGCAGTGAATATAAACAGGGGAACTATGGCTACACCTTC
>TRBD2|TRBJ2-3|TRBV6-4|large
CASSMTSGVSTDTQYF
TGTGCCAGCAGTATGACTAGCGGGGTTAGCACAGATACGCAGTATTTT